This T cell receptor (beta chain) derives from a study of T cells in localized non-small cell lung cancer. Sequencing used immunoSEQ multiplex PCR; TCRdb keeps in-frame clones, though not all of them. The sample has over a thousand clones; 35% to 45% are singletons. The CDR3 is made up of 13 amino acids. The germline V and J ends were trimmed by 0 bases and 10 bases, with 12 bases remaining between them. The germline gives CDR1 MGHRA, CDR2 YSYEKL. This clone was counted a few times. The chain couples TRBV4-1 to TRBJ1-1, with a tentative D call TRBD1 (5 bases). Sample: lung tumor tissue, taken before any cancer treatment. This receptor was taken from a woman between 40 and 69 years old with stage I lung adenocarcinoma. In DNA form, the CDR3 reads TGCGCCAGCAGCCAAGATCGCCAGGGAAGAGCTTTCTTT. Its translation is CASSQDRQGRAFF.